These 20 T cell receptor beta chains were all obtained from the same sample, sequenced in a study of blood T cell repertoires in COVID-19. TCRdb's table, derived via immunoSEQ multiplex PCR, lists solely in-frame clones and lacks some. The sample has about 43,000 clones, 86% seen once. The specimen sequenced was peripheral blood. These receptors all come from a man between 60 and 75 years old with active COVID-19.

The J gene is TRBJ2-3, the V gene TRBV19, with TRBD2 as a possible D gene (6 bases). The germline CDR1 and CDR2 sequences are LNHDA and SQIVND (reference sequence). The CDR3 runs 19 residues. Trimming pared 3 bases from V and 3 bases from J, leaving 25 bases between. This CDR3 reads CASSIWDPGRRDNTDTQYF. DNA of the CDR3: TGTGCCAGTAGTATTTGGGATCCCGGGAGACGAGATAATACAGATACGCAGTATTTT. Complete variable domain (other parts from reference TRBV19 and TRBJ2-3): DGGITQSPKYLFRKEGQNVTLSCEQNLNHDAMYWYRQDPGQGLRLIYYSQIVNDFQKGDIAEGYSVSREKKESFPLTVTSAQKNPTAFYLCASSIWDPGRRDNTDTQYFGPGTRLTVL.

This clone has only a few counts. The chain combines TRBV4-1 with TRBJ1-3, with a possible D match to TRBD1 (5 bases). The V gene lost 3 bases and the J gene lost 1 base, with 16 bases spanning the gap. The CDR3 is made up of 17 amino acids. Per the germline V gene, CDR1 is MGHRA and CDR2 is YSYEKL. The CDR3 is CASSHPLTGDSGNTIYF. CDR3 DNA: TGCGCCAGCAGCCACCCCTTGACGGGGGATTCTGGAAACACCATATATTTT.

This chain joins TRBV20-1 and TRBJ2-3; unclear D gene. Deletions cut 7 bases from V and 5 bases from J, with 7 bases between. CDR1 is DFQATT and CDR2 is SNEGSKA in the germline V gene (reference sequence). The CDR3 sequence is 10 residues long. CDR3 coding DNA: TGCAGTGTTTCCCGAGATACGCAGTATTTT. Amino acid sequence: CSVSRDTQYF.

CDR3 loop: CASSSSLAGRTDTQYF. For the CDR3, the DNA is TGTGCCAGCAGCTCGAGTTTAGCGGGACGCACAGATACGCAGTATTTT. The gene calls are TRBV7-2 and TRBJ2-3, with 8 bases identical to TRBD2. Per germline, CDR1 SGHTA and CDR2 FQGNSA. This CDR3 has 16 amino acids. V shed 4 bases, J shed 1 base, and the junction held 7 bases outside the gene matches.

The gene calls are TRBV4-3 and TRBJ2-2; D perhaps matches TRBD1 (7 bases). Between the trimmed V and J ends, which lost 0 bases and 0 bases, there was a span of 11 bases. Germline assignment: CDR1 LGHNA and CDR2 YSLEER. The CDR3 contains 17 residues. CDR3 sequence: CASSQDRGTANTGELFF. The CDR3, as DNA: TGCGCCAGCAGCCAAGATCGGGGGACAGCGAACACCGGGGAGCTGTTTTTT.

The chain uses TRBV18 and TRBJ2-7, with a possible D match to TRBD1 (6 bases). V was clipped by 3 bases and J by 2 bases, with 14 bases between them. This CDR3 is built from 15 residues. The germline V gene encodes CDR1 KGHSH and CDR2 LQKENI. The chain's CDR3 is CASSPETGVTYEQYF. The CDR3, as DNA: TGTGCCAGCTCACCGGAGACAGGCGTAACCTACGAGCAGTACTTC.

This clone was detected once. The chain employs TRBV28 and TRBJ2-5, with D possibly TRBD1 on 5 matching bases. CDR3 length equals 17 residues. The germline V gene has CDR1 MDHEN and CDR2 SYDVKM. V lost 4 bases and J lost 1, with 19 bases in between. The DNA of the CDR3 is TGTGCCAGCAGTTCAGGGTGGGGCAGGGTGGCCCAAGAGACCCAGTACTTC. It translates to CASSSGWGRVAQETQYF.

V gene TRBV4-2 combines with J gene TRBJ2-2; D gene unclear. The CDR3 extends over 12 amino acids. Trimming took 1 base from V and 10 from J, leaving 7 bases between them. The germline gives CDR1 LGHNA, CDR2 YNFKEQ. The CDR3 bases are TGTGCCAGCAGCCAAGGTGAGGCGGAGCTGTTTTTT. Translating it yields CASSQGEAELFF.

The CDR3 DNA reads as TGTGCCAGTAGTATCCCGGGACAGGGGACCACTGAAGCTTTCTTT. The encoded protein is CASSIPGQGTTEAFF. V is TRBV19 and J is TRBJ1-1, with 10 bases fitting TRBD1. Germline-derived CDR1 and CDR2 are LNHDA and SQIVND (reference sequence). This CDR3 has 15 amino acids. V shed 3 bases, J shed 4 bases, and the junction held 5 bases outside the gene matches.

This clone is a singleton in its sample. The CDR3 is CAIGGTLNTEAFF. The CDR3 DNA reads TGTGCCATCGGGGGGACCTTGAACACTGAAGCTTTCTTT. The gene calls are TRBV10-3 and TRBJ1-1; possible D gene TRBD1, 5 bases. V was shortened by 8 bases and J by 0 bases, with 10 bases between the two germline ends. CDR3 length: 13 residues. Germline V gene sequence: CDR1 ENHRY, CDR2 SYGVKD.

The chain joins TRBV10-1 to TRBJ2-3; 11 nucleotides align to TRBD2. CDR1 and CDR2 (germline): WNHNN, SYGVQD (reference sequence). This CDR3 has 16 residues. Trimming took 3 bases from V and 6 from J; bases not matched to a gene: 8. CDR3 DNA sequence: TGCGCCAGCAGTGAAGGACTAGCGGGTGGTTCGGATACGCAGTATTTT. Translation gives CASSEGLAGGSDTQYF.

The rearrangement links TRBV18 to TRBJ2-3, with a tentative D call TRBD2 (6 bases). The CDR3 runs to 15 residues. Trimming stripped 1 base from V and 1 base from J, with 9 bases between. Germline V gives CDR1 KGHSH, CDR2 LQKENI. The CDR3 protein is CASSPLPGGTDTQYF. CDR3 sequence (DNA): TGTGCCAGCTCACCACTTCCGGGAGGCACAGATACGCAGTATTTT.

This rearrangement joins TRBV5-4 to TRBJ1-2; possible D gene TRBD1, 5 bases. This CDR3 has 17 amino acids. Germline V gene lookup returns CDR1 SGHNT and CDR2 YYREEE (reference sequence). The V end lost 3 bases, the J end lost 0 bases, and 18 bases lay between the germline ends. The CDR3 DNA reads TGTGCCAGCAGCTCACCGGGACTTGGCTTCACTAACTATGGCTACACCTTC. It is translated as CASSSPGLGFTNYGYTF.

The chain joins TRBV6-5 to TRBJ2-7, with TRBD1 as a possible D gene (6 bases). This CDR3 has 13 amino acids. The germline CDR1 and CDR2 sequences are MNHEY and SVGAGI. V lost 0 bases and J 6 bases, leaving 9 bases between the germline ends. The CDR3 sequence: CASSYSGGREQYF. The DNA of the CDR3 is TGTGCCAGCAGTTACTCAGGGGGACGCGAGCAGTACTTC.

The chain uses TRBV11-2 and TRBJ2-3; 9 bases fit TRBD1. V was pared by 4 bases and J by 2 bases, with 10 bases of the junction left unmatched. CDR3 length equals 17 residues. The germline V gene has CDR1 SGHAT and CDR2 FQNNGV. CDR3 sequence reads: CASSSGGTGITTDTQYF. CDR3 sequence (DNA): TGTGCCAGCAGCTCCGGGGGGACAGGGATAACCACAGATACGCAGTATTTT.

V usage is TRBV11-2 and J usage is TRBJ2-1, with D possibly matching TRBD2 (6 bases). V was cut by 4 bases and J by 1 base, with 11 bases left in between. CDR1 is SGHAT, CDR2 FQNNGV, per germline. The CDR3 extends over 15 amino acids. CDR3 nucleotides: TGTGCCAGCAGCTCCTTTGCGGGATCCTACAATGAGCAGTTCTTC. Translating it yields CASSSFAGSYNEQFF.

The chain employs TRBV2 and TRBJ1-2, with D uncertain. V dropped 7 bases and J dropped 6 bases, with 15 bases sitting between them. Germline values: CDR1 SNHLY, CDR2 FYNNEI. The CDR3 loop spans 13 amino acids. CDR3 bases: TGTGCCAGCAAAGTGGCGGCAACGGATGGCTACACCTTC. It yields the protein CASKVAATDGYTF.

This clone has just a few counts. The chain employs TRBV5-4 and TRBJ2-7; 13 nucleotides align to TRBD2. Trimming at V came to 4 bases and at J to 4 bases, leaving 5 bases not matched to a gene. Germline lookup yields CDR1 SGHNT and CDR2 YYREEE (reference sequence). This CDR3 contains 15 residues. CDR3: CASSVGTSGAYEQYF. The CDR3 DNA follows: TGTGCCAGCAGCGTCGGGACTAGCGGGGCGTACGAGCAGTACTTC.

This chain joins TRBV20-1 and TRBJ2-3; D is unresolved. V was trimmed by 3 bases and J by 4 bases, leaving 14 bases between them. CDR3 length equals 14 residues. Germline CDR1 reads DFQATT; CDR2 reads SNEGSKA (reference sequence). CDR3: CSASSSSLADTQYF. CDR3 DNA sequence: TGCAGTGCTAGTTCTTCGAGTCTGGCAGATACGCAGTATTTT.

This rearrangement joins TRBV7-2 to TRBJ1-1; 9 positions match TRBD1. The CDR3 is made up of 16 amino acids. The junction had 11 bases not matched to a gene; V was cut back by 5 bases and J by 4 bases. Germline CDR1 SGHTA, CDR2 FQGNSA. The CDR3 nucleotides read TGTGCCAGCAGCGGGCGACTGGGACAGGGAGTCACTGAAGCTTTCTTT. This gives the protein CASSGRLGQGVTEAFF.